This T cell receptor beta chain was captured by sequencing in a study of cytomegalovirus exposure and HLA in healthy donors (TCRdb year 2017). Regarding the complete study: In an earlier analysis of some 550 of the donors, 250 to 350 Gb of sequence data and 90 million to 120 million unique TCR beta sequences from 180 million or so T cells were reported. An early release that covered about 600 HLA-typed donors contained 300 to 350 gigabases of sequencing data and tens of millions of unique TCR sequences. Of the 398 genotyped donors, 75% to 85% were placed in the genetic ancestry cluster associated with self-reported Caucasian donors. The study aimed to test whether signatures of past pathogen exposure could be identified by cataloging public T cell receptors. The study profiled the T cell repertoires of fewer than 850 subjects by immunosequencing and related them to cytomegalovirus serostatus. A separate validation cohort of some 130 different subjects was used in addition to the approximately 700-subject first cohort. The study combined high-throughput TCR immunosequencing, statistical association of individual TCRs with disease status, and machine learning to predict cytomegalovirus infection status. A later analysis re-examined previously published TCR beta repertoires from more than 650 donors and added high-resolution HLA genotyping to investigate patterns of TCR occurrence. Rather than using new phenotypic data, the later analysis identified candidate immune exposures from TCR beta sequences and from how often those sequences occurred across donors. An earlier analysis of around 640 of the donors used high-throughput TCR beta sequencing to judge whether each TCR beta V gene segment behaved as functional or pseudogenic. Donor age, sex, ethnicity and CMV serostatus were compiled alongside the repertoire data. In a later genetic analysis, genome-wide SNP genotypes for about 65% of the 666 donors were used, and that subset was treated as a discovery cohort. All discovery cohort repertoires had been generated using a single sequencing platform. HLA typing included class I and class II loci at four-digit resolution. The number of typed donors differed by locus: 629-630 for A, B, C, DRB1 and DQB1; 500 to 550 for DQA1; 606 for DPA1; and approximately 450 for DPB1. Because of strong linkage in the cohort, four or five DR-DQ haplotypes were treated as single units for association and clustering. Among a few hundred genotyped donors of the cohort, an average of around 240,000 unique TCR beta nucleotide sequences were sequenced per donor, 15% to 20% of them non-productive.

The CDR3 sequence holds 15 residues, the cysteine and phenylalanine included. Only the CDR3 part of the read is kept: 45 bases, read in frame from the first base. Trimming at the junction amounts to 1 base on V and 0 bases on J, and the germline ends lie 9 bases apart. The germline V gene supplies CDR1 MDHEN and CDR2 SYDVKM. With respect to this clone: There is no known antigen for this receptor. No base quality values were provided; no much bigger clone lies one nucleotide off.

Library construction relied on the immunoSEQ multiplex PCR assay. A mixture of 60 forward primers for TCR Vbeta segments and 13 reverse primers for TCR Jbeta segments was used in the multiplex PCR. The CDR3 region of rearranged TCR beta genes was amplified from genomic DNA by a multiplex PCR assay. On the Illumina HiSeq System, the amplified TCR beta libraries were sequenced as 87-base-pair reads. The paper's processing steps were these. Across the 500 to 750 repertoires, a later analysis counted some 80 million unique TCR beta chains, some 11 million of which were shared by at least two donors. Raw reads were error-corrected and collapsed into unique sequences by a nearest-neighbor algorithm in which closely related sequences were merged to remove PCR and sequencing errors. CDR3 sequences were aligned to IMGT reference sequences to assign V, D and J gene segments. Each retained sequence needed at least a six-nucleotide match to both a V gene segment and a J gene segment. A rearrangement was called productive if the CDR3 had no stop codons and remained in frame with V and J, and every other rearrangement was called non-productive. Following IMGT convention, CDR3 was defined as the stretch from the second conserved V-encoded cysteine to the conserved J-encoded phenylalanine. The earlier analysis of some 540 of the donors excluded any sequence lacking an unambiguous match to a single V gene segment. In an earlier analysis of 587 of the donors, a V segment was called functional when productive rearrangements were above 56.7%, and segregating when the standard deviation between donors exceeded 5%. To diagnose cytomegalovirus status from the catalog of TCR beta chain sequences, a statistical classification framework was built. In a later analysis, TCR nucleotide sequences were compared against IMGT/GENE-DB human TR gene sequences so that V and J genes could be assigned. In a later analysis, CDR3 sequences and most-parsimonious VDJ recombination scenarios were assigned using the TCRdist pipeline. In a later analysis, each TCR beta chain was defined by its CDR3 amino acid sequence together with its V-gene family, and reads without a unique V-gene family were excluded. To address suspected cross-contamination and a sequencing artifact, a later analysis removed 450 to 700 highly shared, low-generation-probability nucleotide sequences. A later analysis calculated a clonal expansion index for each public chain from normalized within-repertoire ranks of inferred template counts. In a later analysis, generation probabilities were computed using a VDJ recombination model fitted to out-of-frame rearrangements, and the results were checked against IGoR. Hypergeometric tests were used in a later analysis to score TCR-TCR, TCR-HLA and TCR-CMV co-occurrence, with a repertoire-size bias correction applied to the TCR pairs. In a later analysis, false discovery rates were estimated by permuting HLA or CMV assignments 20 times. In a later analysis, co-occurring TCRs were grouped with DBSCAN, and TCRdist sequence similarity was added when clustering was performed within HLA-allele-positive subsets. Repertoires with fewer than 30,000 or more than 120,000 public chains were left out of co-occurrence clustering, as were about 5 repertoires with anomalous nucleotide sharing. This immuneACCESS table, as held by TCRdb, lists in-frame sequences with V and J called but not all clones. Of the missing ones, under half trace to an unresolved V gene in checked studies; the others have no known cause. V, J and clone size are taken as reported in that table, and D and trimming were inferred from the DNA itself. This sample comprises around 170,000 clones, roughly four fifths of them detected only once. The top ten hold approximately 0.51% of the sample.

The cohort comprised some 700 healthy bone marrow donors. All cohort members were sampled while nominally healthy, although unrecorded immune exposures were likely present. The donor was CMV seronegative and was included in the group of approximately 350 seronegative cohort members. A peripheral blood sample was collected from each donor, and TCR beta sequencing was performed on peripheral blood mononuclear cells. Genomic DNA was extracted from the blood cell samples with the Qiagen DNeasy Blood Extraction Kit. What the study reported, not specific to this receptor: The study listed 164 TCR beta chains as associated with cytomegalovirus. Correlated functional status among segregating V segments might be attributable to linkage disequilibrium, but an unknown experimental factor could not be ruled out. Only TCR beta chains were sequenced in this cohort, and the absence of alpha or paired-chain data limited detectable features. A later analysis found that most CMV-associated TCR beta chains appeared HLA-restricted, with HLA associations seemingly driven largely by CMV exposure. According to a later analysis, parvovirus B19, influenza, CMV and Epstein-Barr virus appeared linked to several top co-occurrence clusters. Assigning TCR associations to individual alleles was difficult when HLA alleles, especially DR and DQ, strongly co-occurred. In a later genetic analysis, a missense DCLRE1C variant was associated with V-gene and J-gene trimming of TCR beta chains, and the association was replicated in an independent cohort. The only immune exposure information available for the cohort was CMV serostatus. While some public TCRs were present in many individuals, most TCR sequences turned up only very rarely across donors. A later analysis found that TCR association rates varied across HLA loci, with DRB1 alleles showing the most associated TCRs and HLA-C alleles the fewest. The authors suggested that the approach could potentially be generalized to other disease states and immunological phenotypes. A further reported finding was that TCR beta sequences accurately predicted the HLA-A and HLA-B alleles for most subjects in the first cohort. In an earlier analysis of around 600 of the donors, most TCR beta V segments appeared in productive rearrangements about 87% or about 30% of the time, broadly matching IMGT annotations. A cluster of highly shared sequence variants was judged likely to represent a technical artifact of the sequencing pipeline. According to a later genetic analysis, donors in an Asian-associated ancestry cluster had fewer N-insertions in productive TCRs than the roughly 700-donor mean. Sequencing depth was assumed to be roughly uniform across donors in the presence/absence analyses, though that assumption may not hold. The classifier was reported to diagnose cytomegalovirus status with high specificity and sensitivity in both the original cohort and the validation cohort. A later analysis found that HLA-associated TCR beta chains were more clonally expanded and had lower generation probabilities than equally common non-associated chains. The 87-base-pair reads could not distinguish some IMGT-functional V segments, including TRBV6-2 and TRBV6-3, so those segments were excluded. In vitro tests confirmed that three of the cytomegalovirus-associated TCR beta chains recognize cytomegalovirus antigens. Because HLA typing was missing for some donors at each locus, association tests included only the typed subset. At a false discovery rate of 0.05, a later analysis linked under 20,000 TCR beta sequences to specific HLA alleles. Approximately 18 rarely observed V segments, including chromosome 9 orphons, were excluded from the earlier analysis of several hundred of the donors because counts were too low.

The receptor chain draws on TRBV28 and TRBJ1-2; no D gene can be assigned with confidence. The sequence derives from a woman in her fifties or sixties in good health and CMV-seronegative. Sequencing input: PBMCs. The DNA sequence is TGTGCCAGCAGTTTATTCTACCTGCCTAACTATGGCTACACCTTC. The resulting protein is CASSLFYLPNYGYTF.